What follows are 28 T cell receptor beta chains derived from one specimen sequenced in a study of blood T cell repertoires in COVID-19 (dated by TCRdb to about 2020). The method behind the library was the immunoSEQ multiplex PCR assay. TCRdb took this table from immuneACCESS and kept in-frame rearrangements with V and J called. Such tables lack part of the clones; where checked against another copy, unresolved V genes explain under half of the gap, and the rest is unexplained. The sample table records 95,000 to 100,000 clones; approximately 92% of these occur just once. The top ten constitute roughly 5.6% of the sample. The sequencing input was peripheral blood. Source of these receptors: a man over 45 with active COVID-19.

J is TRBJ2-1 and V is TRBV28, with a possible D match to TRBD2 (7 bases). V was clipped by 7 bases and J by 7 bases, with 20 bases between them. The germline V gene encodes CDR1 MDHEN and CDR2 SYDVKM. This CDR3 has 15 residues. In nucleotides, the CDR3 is TGTGCCAGCACCGAGGGGGGGAGGGCCTTGAATGAGCAGTTCTTC. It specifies CASTEGGRALNEQFF.

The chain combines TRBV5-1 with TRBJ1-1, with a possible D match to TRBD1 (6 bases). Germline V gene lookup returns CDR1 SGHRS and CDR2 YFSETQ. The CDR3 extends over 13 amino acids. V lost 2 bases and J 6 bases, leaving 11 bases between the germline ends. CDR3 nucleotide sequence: TGCGCCAGCAGCTTAGGGGGGGCCGCTGAAGCTTTCTTT. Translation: CASSLGGAAEAFF. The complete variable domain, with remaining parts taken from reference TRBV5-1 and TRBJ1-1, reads KAGVTQTPRYLIKTRGQQVTLSCSPISGHRSVSWYQQTPGQGLQFLFEYFSETQRNKGNFPGRFSGRQFSNSRSEMNVSTLELGDSALYLCASSLGGAAEAFFGQGTRLTVV.

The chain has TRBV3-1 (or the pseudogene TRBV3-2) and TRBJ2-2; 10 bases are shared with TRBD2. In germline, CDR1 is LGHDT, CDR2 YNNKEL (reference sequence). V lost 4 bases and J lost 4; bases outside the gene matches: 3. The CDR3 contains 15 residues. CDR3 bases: TGTGCCAGCAGCCCTAGCGGGAGCGGCACCGGGGAGCTGTTTTTT. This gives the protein CASSPSGSGTGELFF.

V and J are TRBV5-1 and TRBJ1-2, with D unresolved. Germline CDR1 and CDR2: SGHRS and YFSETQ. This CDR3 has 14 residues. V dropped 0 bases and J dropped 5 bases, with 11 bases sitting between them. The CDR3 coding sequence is TGCGCCAGCAGCTTGGGTGAACACCTGTATGGCTACACCTTC. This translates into CASSLGEHLYGYTF.

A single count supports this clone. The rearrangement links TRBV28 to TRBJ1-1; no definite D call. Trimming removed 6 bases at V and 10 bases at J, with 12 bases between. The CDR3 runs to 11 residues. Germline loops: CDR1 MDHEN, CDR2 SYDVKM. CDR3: CASRATRLAFF. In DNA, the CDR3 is TGTGCCAGCAGGGCGACCAGGCTAGCTTTCTTT.

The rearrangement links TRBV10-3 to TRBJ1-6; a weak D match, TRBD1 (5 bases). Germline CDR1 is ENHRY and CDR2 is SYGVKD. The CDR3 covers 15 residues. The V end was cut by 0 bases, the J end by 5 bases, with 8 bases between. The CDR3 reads CAISESGDNNSPLHF. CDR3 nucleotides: TGTGCCATCAGTGAGTCAGGGGATAATAATTCACCCCTCCACTTT.

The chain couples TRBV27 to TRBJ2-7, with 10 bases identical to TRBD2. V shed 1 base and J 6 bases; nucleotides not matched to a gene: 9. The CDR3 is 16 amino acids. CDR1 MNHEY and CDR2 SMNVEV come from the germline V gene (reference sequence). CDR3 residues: CASSLFGLAGAGEQYF. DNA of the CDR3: TGTGCCAGCAGTTTATTCGGCCTAGCGGGAGCAGGCGAGCAGTACTTC.

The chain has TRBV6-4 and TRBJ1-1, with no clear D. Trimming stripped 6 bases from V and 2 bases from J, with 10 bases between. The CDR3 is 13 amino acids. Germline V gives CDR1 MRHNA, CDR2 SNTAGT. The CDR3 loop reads CASRANPNTEAFF. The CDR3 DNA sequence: TGTGCCAGCAGGGCAAACCCAAACACTGAAGCTTTCTTT.

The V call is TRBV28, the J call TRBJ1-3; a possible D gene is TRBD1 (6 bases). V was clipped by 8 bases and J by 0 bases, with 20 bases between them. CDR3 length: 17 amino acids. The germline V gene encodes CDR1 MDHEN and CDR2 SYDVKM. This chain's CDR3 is CASSDNRDMYSGNTIYF. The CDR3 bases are TGTGCCAGCTCAGATAACCGGGACATGTACTCTGGAAACACCATATATTTT. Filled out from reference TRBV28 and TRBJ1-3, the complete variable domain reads DVKVTQSSRYLVKRTGEKVFLECVQDMDHENMFWYRQDPGLGLRLIYFSYDVKMKEKGDIPEGYSVSREKKERFSLILESASTNQTSMYLCASSDNRDMYSGNTIYFGEGSWLTVV.

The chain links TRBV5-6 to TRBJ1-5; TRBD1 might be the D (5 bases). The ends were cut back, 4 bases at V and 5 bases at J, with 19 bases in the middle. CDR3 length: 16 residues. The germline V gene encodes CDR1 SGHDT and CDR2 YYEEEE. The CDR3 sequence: CASSLTGGRDHQPQHF. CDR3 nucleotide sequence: TGTGCCAGCAGCCTCACGGGTGGCAGGGATCATCAGCCCCAGCATTTT.

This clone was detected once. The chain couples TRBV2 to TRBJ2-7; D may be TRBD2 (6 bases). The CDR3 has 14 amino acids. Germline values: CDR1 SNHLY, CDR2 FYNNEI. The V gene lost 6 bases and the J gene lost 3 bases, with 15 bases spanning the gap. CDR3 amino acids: CASSLSWGDYEQYF. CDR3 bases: TGTGCCAGCAGCCTTTCTTGGGGGGACTACGAGCAGTACTTC.

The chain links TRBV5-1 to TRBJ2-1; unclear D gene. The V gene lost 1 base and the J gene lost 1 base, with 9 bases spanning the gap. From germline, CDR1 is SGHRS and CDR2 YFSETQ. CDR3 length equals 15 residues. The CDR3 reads CASSLRGFSYNEQFF. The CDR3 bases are TGCGCCAGCAGCTTGCGCGGCTTTTCCTACAATGAGCAGTTCTTC.

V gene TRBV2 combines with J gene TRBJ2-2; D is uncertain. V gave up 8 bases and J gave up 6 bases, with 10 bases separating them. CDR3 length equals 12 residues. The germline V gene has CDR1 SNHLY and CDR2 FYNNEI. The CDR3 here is CASQLLSGELFF. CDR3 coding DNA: TGTGCCAGCCAACTCCTGTCCGGGGAGCTGTTTTTT.

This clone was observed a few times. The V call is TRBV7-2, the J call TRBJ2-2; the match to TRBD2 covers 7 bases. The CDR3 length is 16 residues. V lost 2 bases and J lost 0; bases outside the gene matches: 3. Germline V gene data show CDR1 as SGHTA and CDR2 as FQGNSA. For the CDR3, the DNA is TGTGCCAGCAGCTTACTAGCGGCCGCGAACACCGGGGAGCTGTTTTTT. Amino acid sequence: CASSLLAAANTGELFF.

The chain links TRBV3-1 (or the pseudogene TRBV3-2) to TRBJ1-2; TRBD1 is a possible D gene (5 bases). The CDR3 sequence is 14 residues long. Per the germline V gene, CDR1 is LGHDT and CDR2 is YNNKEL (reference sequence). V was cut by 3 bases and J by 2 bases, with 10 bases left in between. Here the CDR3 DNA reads TGTGCCAGCAGCCAGGGGGGACCGAACTATGGCTACACCTTC. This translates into CASSQGGPNYGYTF.

CDR3 DNA: TGTGCCAGCAGTTTTGCCCCCAGTCAGACAGGTCACTATGGCTACACCTTC. It codes for CASSFAPSQTGHYGYTF. V is TRBV27 and J is TRBJ1-2; weak D call: TRBD1 (6 bases). V lost 3 bases, J lost 3 bases, and 20 bases lay in between. The CDR3 extends over 17 amino acids. The V gene's germline CDR1 is MNHEY and CDR2 SMNVEV (reference sequence).

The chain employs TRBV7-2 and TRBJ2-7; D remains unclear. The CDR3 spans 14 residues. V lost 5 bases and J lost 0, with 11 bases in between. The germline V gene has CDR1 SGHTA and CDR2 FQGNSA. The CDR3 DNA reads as TGTGCCAGCAGCGTTACAGTACCCTCCTACGAGCAGTACTTC. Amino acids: CASSVTVPSYEQYF.

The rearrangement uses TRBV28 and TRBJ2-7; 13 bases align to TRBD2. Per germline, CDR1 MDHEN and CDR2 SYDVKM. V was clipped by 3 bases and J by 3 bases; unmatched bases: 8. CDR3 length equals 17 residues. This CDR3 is CASSFFGLAGEDYEQYF. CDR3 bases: TGTGCCAGCAGTTTCTTCGGACTAGCGGGAGAGGACTACGAGCAGTACTTC. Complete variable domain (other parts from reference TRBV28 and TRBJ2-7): DVKVTQSSRYLVKRTGEKVFLECVQDMDHENMFWYRQDPGLGLRLIYFSYDVKMKEKGDIPEGYSVSREKKERFSLILESASTNQTSMYLCASSFFGLAGEDYEQYFGPGTRLTVT.

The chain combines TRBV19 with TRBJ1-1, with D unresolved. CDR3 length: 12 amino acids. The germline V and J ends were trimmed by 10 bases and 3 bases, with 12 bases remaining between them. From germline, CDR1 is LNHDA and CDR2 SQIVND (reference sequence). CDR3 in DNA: TGTGCCACCCAACACCCTGACACTGAAGCTTTCTTT. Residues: CATQHPDTEAFF. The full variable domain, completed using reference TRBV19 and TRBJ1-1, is DGGITQSPKYLFRKEGQNVTLSCEQNLNHDAMYWYRQDPGQGLRLIYYSQIVNDFQKGDIAEGYSVSREKKESFPLTVTSAQKNPTAFYLCATQHPDTEAFFGQGTRLTVV.

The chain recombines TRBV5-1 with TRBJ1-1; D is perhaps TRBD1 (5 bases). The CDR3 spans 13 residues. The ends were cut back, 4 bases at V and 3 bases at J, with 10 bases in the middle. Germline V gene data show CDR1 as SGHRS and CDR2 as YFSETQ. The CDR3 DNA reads TGCGCCAGCAGCACGGGAGGGGACACTGAAGCTTTCTTT. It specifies CASSTGGDTEAFF.

The CDR3 sequence is CASSPGQGKGTNEKLFF. CDR3 sequence (DNA): TGTGCCAGCAGCCCGGGACAGGGGAAGGGAACTAATGAAAAACTGTTTTTT. This rearrangement joins TRBV5-4 to TRBJ1-4; 10 bases align to TRBD1. The V gene's germline CDR1 is SGHNT and CDR2 YYREEE (reference sequence). This CDR3 has 17 amino acids. Germline trimming cut 4 bases from V and 1 base from J; bases unmatched to any gene: 7.

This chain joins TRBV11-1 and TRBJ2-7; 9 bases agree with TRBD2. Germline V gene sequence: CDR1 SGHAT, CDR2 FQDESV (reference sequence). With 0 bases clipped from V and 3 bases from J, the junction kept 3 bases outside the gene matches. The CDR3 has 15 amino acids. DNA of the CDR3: TGTGCCAGCAGCTTAGCTAGCGGGAGACTCTACGAGCAGTACTTC. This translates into CASSLASGRLYEQYF.

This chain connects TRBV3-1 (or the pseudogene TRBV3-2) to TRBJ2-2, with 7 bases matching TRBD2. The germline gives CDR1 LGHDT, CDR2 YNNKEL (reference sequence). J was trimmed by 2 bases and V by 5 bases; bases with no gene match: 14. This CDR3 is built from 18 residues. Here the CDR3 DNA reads TGTGCCAGCAGCGATCAAGCTTCGGGAGGCCTTAACACCGGGGAGCTGTTTTTT. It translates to CASSDQASGGLNTGELFF.

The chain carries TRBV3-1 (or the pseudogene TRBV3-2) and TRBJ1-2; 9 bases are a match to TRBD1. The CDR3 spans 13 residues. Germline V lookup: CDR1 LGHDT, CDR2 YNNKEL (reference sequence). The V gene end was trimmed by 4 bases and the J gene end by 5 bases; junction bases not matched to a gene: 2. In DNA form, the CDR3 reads TGTGCCAGCAGCCTAGACAGGGGGTATGGCTACACCTTC. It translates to CASSLDRGYGYTF.

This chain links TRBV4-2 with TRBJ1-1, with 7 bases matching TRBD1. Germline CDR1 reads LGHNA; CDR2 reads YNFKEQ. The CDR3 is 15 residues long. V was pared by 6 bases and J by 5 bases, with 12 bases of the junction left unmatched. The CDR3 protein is CASRTTQGLRTEAFF. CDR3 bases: TGTGCCAGCAGGACAACACAGGGGTTAAGGACTGAAGCTTTCTTT.

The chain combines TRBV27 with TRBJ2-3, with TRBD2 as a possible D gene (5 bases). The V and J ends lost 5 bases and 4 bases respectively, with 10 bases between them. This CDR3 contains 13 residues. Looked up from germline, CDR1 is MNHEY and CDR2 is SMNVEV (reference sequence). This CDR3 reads CASSVTRADTQYF. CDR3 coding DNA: TGTGCCAGCAGTGTAACTAGGGCAGATACGCAGTATTTT.

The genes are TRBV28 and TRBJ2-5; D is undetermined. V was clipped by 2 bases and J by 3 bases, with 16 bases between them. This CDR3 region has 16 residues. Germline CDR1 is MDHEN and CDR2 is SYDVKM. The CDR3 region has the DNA TGTGCCAGCAGTTTAGCGTCACCGAACCGAAAAGAGACCCAGTACTTC. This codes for CASSLASPNRKETQYF.

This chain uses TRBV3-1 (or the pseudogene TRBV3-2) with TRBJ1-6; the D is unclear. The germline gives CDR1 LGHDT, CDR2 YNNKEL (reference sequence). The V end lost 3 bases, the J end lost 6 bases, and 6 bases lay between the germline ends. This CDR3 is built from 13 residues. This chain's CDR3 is CASSQSFNSPLHF. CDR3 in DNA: TGTGCCAGCAGCCAGTCGTTTAATTCACCCCTCCACTTT.